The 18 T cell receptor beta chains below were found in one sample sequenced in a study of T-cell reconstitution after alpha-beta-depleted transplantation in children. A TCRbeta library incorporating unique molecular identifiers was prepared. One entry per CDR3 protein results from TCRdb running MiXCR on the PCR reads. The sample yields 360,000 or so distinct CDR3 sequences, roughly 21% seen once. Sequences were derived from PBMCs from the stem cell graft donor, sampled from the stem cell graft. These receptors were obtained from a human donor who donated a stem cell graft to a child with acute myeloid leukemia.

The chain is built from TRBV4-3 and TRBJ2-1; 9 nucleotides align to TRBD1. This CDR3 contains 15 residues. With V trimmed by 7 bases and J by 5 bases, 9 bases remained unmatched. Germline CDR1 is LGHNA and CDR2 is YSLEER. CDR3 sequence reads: CASTTDRGINNEQFF. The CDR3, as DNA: TGCGCCAGCACCACGGACAGGGGTATCAACAATGAGCAGTTCTTC.

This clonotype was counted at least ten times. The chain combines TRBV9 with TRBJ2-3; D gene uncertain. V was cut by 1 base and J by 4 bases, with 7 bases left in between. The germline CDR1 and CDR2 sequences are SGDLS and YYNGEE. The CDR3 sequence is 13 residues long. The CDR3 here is CASSVQGSDTQYF. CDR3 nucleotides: TGTGCCAGCAGCGTACAAGGTTCAGATACGCAGTATTTT. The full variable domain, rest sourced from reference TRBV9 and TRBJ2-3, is DSGVTQTPKHLITATGQRVTLRCSPRSGDLSVYWYQQSLDQGLQFLIQYYNGEERAKGNILERFSAQQFPDLHSELNLSSLELGDSALYFCASSVQGSDTQYFGPGTRLTVL.

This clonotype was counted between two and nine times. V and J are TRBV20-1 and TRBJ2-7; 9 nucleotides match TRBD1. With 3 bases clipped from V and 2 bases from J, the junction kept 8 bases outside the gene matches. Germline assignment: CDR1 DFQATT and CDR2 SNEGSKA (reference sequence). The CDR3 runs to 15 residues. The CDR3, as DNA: TGCAGTGCTAGGTCTGGGACAGGGACCCCCTACGAGCAGTACTTC. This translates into CSARSGTGTPYEQYF.

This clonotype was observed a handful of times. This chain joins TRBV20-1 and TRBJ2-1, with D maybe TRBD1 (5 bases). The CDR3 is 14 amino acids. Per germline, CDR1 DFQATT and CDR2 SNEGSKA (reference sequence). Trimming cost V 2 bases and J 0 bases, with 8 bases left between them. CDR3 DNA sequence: TGCAGTGCTAGACAGGGTAGCTCCTACAATGAGCAGTTCTTC. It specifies CSARQGSSYNEQFF.

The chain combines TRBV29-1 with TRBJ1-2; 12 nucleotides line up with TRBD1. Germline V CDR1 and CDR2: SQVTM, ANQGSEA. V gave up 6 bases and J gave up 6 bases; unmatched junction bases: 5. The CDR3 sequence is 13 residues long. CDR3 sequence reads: CSVQGQGANGYTF. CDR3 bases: TGCAGCGTGCAGGGACAGGGGGCGAATGGCTACACCTTC.

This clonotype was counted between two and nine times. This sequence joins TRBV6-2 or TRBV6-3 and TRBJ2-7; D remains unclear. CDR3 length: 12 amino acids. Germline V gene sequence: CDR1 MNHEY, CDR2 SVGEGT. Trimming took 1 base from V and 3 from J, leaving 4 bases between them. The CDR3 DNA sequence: TGTGCCAGCAGTTACTTCGACTACGAGCAGTACTTC. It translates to CASSYFDYEQYF.

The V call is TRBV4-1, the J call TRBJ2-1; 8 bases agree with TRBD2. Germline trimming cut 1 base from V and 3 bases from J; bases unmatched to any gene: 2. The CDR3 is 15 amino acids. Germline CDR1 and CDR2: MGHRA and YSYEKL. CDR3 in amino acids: CASSQGAGGYNEQFF. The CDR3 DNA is TGCGCCAGCAGCCAAGGGGCGGGAGGCTACAATGAGCAGTTCTTC.

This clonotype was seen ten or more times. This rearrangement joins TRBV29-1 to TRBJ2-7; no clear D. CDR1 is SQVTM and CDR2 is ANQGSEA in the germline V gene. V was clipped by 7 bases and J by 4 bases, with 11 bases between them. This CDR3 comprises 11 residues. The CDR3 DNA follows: TGCAGCGCTGGGGAACTTTACGAGCAGTACTTC. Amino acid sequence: CSAGELYEQYF.

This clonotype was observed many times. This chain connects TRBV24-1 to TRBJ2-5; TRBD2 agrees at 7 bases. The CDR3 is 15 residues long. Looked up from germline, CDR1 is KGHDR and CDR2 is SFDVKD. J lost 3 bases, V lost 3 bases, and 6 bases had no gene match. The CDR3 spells CATSDQTAGKETQYF. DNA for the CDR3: TGTGCCACCAGTGATCAAACAGCGGGGAAAGAGACCCAGTACTTC.

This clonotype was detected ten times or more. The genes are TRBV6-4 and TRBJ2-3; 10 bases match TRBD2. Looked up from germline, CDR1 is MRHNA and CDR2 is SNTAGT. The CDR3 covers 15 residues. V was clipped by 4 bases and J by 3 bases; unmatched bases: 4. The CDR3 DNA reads TGTGCCAGCAGTGCCGGGACTAGCGAGACAGATACGCAGTATTTT. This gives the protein CASSAGTSETDTQYF.

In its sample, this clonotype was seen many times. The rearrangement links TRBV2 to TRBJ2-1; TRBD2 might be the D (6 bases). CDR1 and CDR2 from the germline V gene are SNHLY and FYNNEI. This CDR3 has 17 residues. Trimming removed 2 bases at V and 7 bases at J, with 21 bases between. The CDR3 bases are TGTGCCAGCAGTGAATCCGGAGGGCCAAGTCAAACGAATGAGCAGTTCTTC. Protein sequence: CASSESGGPSQTNEQFF.

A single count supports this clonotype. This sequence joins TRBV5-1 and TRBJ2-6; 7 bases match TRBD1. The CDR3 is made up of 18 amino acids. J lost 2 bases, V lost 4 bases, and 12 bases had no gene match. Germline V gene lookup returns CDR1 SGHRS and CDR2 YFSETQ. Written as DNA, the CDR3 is TGCGCCAGCAGCCTACAGGGGACGATGCTTGCTGGGGCCAACGTCCTGACTTTC. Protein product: CASSLQGTMLAGANVLTF. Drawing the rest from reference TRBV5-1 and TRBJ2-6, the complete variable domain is KAGVTQTPRYLIKTRGQQVTLSCSPISGHRSVSWYQQTPGQGLQFLFEYFSETQRNKGNFPGRFSGRQFSNSRSEMNVSTLELGDSALYLCASSLQGTMLAGANVLTFGAGSRLTVL.

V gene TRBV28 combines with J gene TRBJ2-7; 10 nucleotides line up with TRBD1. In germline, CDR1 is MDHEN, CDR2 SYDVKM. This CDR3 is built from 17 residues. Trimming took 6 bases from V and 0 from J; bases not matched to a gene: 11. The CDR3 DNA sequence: TGTGCCAGCAGCTCGTTCTCCGGGACAGGGGTCTCCTACGAGCAGTACTTC. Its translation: CASSSFSGTGVSYEQYF. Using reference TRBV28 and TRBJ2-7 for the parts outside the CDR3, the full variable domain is DVKVTQSSRYLVKRTGEKVFLECVQDMDHENMFWYRQDPGLGLRLIYFSYDVKMKEKGDIPEGYSVSREKKERFSLILESASTNQTSMYLCASSSFSGTGVSYEQYFGPGTRLTVT.

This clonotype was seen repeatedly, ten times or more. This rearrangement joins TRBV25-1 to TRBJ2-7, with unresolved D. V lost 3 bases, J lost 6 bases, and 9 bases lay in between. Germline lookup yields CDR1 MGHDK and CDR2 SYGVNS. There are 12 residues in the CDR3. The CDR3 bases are TGTGCCAGCAGTGATGAACGGAGCGAGCAGTACTTC. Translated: CASSDERSEQYF.

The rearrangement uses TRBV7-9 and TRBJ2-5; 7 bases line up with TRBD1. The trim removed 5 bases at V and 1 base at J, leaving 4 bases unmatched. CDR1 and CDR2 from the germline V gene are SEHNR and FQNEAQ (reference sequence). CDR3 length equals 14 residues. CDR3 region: CASSGDRVQETQYF. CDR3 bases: TGTGCCAGCAGCGGTGACAGGGTCCAAGAGACCCAGTACTTC.

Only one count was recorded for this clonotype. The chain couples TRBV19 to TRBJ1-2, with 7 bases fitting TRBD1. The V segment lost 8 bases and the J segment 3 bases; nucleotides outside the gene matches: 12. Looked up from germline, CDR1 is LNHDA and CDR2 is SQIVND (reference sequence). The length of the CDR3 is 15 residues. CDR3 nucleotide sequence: TGTGCCAGTGAGCGTACTAGGACAGGAGACTATGGCTACACCTTC. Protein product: CASERTRTGDYGYTF.

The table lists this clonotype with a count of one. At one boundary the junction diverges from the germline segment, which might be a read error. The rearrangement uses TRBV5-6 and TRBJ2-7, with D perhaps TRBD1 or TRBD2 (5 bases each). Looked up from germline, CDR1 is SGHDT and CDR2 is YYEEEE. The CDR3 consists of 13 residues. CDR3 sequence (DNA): TGTGCCAGCAGCCGGGCAGCGGTCGACGTCGGGGCCTTC. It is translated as CASSRAAVDVGAF.

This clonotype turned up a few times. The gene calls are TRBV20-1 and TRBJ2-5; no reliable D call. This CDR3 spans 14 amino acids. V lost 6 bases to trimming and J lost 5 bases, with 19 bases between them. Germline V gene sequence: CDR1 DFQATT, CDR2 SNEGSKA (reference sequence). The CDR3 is CSANEKTLRETQYF. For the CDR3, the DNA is TGCAGTGCCAATGAAAAGACCTTAAGGGAGACCCAGTACTTC.